The 12 T cell receptor beta chains listed next were all sequenced from one sample in a study of PD-1 blockade in mismatch repair-deficient tumors. Sequenced by immunoSEQ multiplex PCR; TCRdb stores in-frame clones only, minus some. Among fewer than 60,000 clones listed, over 75% were seen once. Sequencing used PBMCs, obtained before pembrolizumab treatment. The receptors stem from an adult with mismatch repair-deficient cancer.

J is TRBJ1-2 and V is TRBV19; D is undetermined. The CDR3 has 12 amino acids. V was pared by 5 bases and J by 2 bases, with 6 bases between. CDR1 and CDR2 from the germline V gene are LNHDA and SQIVND (reference sequence). CDR3 in DNA: TGTGCCAGTAGTCGTGGGAACTATGGCTACACCTTC. Protein: CASSRGNYGYTF.

This chain uses TRBV10-3 with TRBJ2-5; 10 bases map to TRBD1. Germline V gives CDR1 ENHRY, CDR2 SYGVKD. The CDR3 extends over 15 amino acids. V lost 2 bases, J lost 3 bases, and 3 bases stayed unmatched. The DNA of the CDR3 is TGTGCCATCAGTGAGCCAGGGACAGGGGAAGAGACCCAGTACTTC. Translation gives CAISEPGTGEETQYF.

V usage is TRBV5-4 and J usage is TRBJ2-5, with 14 positions matching TRBD2. Germline V gene sequence: CDR1 SGHNT, CDR2 YYREEE (reference sequence). This CDR3 is 15 amino acids long. Trimming cost V 4 bases and J 2 bases; bases outside gene matches: 1. The CDR3 is CASSRLAGGQETQYF. DNA of the CDR3: TGTGCCAGCAGCCGACTAGCGGGAGGGCAAGAGACCCAGTACTTC.

The chain employs TRBV5-1 and TRBJ2-7; D may be TRBD1 (5 bases). CDR3 size: 14 residues. CDR1 and CDR2 (germline): SGHRS, YFSETQ. Trimming shortened V by 4 bases and J by 4 bases, and 15 bases separated the two germline ends. CDR3 region: CASSRTGETYEQYF. The CDR3 bases are TGCGCCAGCAGCCGTACAGGAGAAACGTACGAGCAGTACTTC.

This sequence joins TRBV29-1 and TRBJ2-7; D possibly corresponds to TRBD1 (6 bases). Germline V gene lookup returns CDR1 SQVTM and CDR2 ANQGSEA. This CDR3 is built from 18 residues. The CDR3 sequence: CISTHWILEPGAWYEQYF. Here the CDR3 DNA reads TGCATCAGCACCCACTGGATTTTGGAGCCAGGGGCTTGGTACGAGCAGTACTTC.

The genes are TRBV11-3 and TRBJ2-5; D may correspond to TRBD1 or TRBD2 (6 bases each). V was clipped by 5 bases and J by 4 bases, with 14 bases between them. This CDR3 has 14 residues. Germline CDR1 SGHNT, CDR2 YENEEA. The CDR3 here is CASSLSGAGETQYF. The DNA of the CDR3 is TGTGCCAGCAGCCTCTCGGGGGCAGGAGAGACCCAGTACTTC.

The chain uses TRBV28 and TRBJ2-1; perhaps TRBD2 as D (6 bases). Trimming shortened V by 10 bases and J by 1 base, and 17 bases separated the two germline ends. The germline V gene has CDR1 MDHEN and CDR2 SYDVKM. This CDR3 contains 15 residues. CDR3 amino acids: CAIQGQGGSYNEQFF. The DNA of the CDR3 is TGTGCCATCCAAGGGCAGGGAGGTTCCTACAATGAGCAGTTCTTC.

The chain joins TRBV7-9 to TRBJ2-1; 9 nucleotides line up with TRBD1. Germline loops: CDR1 SEHNR, CDR2 FQNEAQ (reference sequence). This CDR3 has 16 residues. V lost 5 bases, J lost 8 bases, and 13 bases stayed unmatched. CDR3 in amino acids: CASSTYRGRGSHEQFF. CDR3 in DNA: TGTGCCAGCAGCACCTACAGGGGGCGCGGTTCCCATGAGCAGTTCTTC.

The genes are TRBV10-3 and TRBJ2-1, with TRBD1 matching over 9 bases. Germline V gives CDR1 ENHRY, CDR2 SYGVKD. This CDR3 contains 16 residues. Trimming removed 2 bases from V and 6 bases from J; junction bases left unmatched: 8. The DNA for the CDR3 is TGTGCCATCAGTGAGACGAGGACAGGGGTGGGCAATGAGCAGTTCTTC. Translated: CAISETRTGVGNEQFF.

V usage is TRBV2 and J usage is TRBJ2-3; D is undetermined. CDR3 length: 14 residues. CDR1 SNHLY and CDR2 FYNNEI come from the germline V gene. Trimming cost V 4 bases and J 2 bases, with 10 bases left between them. CDR3 in amino acids: CASSVRQYTDTQYF. CDR3 nucleotide sequence: TGTGCCAGCAGTGTACGCCAGTACACAGATACGCAGTATTTT.

CDR3 bases: TGTGCCAGCAGCCTGACGGACAGTACTGGGGGCTACACCTTC. It translates to CASSLTDSTGGYTF. The chain joins TRBV16 to TRBJ1-2, with a tentative D call TRBD1 (6 bases). The CDR3 runs to 14 residues. Germline V gene lookup returns CDR1 KGHSY and CDR2 FQNENV. The V and J ends lost 4 bases and 8 bases respectively, with 17 bases between them.

Here the CDR3 DNA reads TGTGCCAGCTCACCACGTCGCAGCTGGAACACTGAAGCTTTCTTT. This translates into CASSPRRSWNTEAFF. The rearrangement uses TRBV18 and TRBJ1-1; D remains unclear. Germline CDR1 reads KGHSH; CDR2 reads LQKENI. V lost 1 base, J lost 1 base, and 10 bases lay in between. The CDR3 covers 15 residues.